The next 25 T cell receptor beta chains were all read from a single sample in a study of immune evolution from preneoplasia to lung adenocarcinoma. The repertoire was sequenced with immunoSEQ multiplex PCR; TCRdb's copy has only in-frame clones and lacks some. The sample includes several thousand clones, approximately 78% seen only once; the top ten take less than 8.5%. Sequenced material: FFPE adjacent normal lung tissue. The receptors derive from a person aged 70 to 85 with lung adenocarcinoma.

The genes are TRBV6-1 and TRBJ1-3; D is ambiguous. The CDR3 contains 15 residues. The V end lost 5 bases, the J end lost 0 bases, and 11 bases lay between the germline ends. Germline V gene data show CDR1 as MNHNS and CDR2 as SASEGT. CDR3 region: CASSSATRSGNTIYF. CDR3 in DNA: TGTGCCAGCAGTTCAGCCACGCGCTCTGGAAACACCATATATTTT.

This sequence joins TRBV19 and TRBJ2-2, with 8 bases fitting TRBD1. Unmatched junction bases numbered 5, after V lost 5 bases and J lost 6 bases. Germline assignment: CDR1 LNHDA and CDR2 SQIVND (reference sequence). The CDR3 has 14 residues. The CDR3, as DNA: TGTGCCAGTAGTGCCATACAGGGGGCCGGGGAGCTGTTTTTT. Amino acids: CASSAIQGAGELFF.

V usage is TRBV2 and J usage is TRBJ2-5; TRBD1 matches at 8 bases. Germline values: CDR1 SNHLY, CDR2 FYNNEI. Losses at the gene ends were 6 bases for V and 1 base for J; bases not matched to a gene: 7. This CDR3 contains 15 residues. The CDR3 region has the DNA TGTGCCAGCAGGAGGACAGGGATGACCCAAGAGACCCAGTACTTC. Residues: CASRRTGMTQETQYF. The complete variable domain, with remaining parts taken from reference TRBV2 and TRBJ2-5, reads EPEVTQTPSHQVTQMGQEVILRCVPISNHLYFYWYRQILGQKVEFLVSFYNNEISEKSEIFDDQFSVERPDGSNFTLKIRSTKLEDSAMYFCASRRTGMTQETQYFGPGTRLLVL.

CDR3 bases: TGTGCCAGCAGCCCCGAAAGGACAGGGTTATCGAACACCGGGGAGCTGTTTTTT. It is translated as CASSPERTGLSNTGELFF. The J gene is TRBJ2-2, the V gene TRBV5-8; 8 bases are shared with TRBD1. The germline V gene has CDR1 SGHTS and CDR2 YDEGEE. V shed 4 bases, J shed 0 bases, and the junction held 11 bases outside the gene matches. CDR3 length equals 18 residues.

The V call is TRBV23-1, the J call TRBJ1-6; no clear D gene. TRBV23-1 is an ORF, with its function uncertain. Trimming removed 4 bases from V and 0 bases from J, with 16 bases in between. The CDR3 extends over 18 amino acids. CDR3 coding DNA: TGCGCCAGCAGTCTTCCGGGAGATCCTCGCTCCTATAATTCACCCCTCCACTTT. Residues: CASSLPGDPRSYNSPLHF.

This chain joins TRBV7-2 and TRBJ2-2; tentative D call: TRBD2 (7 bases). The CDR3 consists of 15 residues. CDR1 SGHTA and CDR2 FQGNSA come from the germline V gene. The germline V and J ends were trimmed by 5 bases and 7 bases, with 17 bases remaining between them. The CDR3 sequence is CASSLVGGPGGELFF. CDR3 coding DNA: TGTGCCAGCAGCCTAGTCGGGGGGCCGGGCGGGGAGCTGTTTTTT.

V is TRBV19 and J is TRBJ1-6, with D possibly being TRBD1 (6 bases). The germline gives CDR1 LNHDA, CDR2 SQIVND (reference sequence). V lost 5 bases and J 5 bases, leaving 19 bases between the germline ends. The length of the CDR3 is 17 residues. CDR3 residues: CASSLGLSTGHNSPLHF. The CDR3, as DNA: TGTGCCAGTAGTCTTGGGCTTTCGACAGGACATAATTCACCCCTCCACTTT.

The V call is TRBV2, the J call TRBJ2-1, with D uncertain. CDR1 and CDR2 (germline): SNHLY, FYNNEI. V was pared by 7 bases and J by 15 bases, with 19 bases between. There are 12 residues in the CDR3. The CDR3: CASTSTGPLPFF. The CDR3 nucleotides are TGTGCCAGCACTTCGACGGGTCCCCTCCCGTTCTTC.

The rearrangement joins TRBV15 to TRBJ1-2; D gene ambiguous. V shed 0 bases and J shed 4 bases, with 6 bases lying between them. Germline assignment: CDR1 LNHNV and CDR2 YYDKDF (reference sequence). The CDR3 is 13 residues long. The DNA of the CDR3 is TGTGCCACCAGCAGAGATAGGTTCTATGGCTACACCTTC. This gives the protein CATSRDRFYGYTF. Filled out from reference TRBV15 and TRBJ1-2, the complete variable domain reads DAMVIQNPRYQVTQFGKPVTLSCSQTLNHNVMYWYQQKSSQAPKLLFHYYDKDFNNEADTPDNFQSRRPNTSFCFLDIRSPGLGDTAMYLCATSRDRFYGYTFGSGTRLTVV.

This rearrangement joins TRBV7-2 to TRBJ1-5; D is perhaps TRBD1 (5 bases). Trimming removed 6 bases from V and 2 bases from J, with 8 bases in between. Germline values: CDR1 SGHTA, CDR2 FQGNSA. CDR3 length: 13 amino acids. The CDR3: CASSQGRNQPQHF. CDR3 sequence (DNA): TGTGCCAGCAGTCAGGGACGCAATCAGCCCCAGCATTTT.

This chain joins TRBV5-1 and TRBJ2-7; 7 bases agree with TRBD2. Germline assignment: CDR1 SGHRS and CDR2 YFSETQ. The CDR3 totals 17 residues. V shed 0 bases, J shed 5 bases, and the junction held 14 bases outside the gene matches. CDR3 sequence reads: CASSLGAAGPAGDEQYF. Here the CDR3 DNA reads TGCGCCAGCAGCTTGGGTGCTGCGGGGCCTGCGGGGGACGAGCAGTACTTC.

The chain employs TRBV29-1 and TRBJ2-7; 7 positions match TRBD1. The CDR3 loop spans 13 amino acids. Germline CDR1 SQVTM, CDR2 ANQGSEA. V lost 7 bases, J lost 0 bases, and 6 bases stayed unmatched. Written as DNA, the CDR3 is TGCAGCGCCGGGACAGCTCCCTCCTACGAGCAGTACTTC. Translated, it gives CSAGTAPSYEQYF.

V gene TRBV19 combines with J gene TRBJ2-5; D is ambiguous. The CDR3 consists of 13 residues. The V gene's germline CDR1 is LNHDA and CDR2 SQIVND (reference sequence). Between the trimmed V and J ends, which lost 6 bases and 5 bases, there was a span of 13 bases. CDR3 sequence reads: CASSSGRWETQYF. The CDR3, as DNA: TGTGCCAGTAGCTCCGGTCGGTGGGAGACCCAGTACTTC.

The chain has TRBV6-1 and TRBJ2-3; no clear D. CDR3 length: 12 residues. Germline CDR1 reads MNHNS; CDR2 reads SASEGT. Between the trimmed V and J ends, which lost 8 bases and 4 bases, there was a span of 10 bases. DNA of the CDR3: TGTGCCAGCTCTCGGTACGCAGATACGCAGTATTTT. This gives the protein CASSRYADTQYF.

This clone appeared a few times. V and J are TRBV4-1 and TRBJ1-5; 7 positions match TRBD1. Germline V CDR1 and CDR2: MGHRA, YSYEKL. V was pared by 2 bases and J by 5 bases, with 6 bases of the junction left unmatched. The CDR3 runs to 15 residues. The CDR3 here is CASSQSGTAYQPQHF. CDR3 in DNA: TGCGCCAGCAGCCAATCCGGGACAGCATATCAGCCCCAGCATTTT.

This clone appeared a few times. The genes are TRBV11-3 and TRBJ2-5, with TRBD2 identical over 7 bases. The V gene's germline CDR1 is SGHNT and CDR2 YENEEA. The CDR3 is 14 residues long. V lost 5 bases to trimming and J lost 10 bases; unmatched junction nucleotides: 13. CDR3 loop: CASSRGYPGEGQYF. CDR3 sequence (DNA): TGTGCCAGCAGCCGGGGGTACCCGGGGGAGGGCCAGTACTTC.

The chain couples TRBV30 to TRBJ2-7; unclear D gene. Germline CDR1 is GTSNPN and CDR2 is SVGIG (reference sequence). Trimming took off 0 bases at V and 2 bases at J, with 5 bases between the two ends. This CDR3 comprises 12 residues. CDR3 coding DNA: TGTGCCTGGAGTGTAACTCCCTACGAGCAGTACTTC. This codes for CAWSVTPYEQYF.

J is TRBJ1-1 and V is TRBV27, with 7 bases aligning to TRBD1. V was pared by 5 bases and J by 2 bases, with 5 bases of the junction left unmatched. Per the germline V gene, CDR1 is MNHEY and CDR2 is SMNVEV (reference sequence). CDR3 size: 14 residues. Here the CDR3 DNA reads TGTGCCAGCAGTCTGACAGGGCCTAACACTGAAGCTTTCTTT. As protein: CASSLTGPNTEAFF.

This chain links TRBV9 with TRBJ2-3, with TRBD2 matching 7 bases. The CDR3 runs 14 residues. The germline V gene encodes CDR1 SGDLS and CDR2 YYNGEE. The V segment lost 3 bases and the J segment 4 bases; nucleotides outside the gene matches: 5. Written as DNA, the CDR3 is TGTGCCAGCAGCGCGGGGGGTGGGCCAGATACGCAGTATTTT. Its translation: CASSAGGGPDTQYF.

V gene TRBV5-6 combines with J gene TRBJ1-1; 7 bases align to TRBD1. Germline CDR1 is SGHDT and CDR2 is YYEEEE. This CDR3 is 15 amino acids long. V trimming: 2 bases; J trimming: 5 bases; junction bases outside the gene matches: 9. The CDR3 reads CASSFGDREGTEAFF. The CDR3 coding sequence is TGTGCCAGCAGCTTTGGTGACAGGGAAGGGACTGAAGCTTTCTTT.

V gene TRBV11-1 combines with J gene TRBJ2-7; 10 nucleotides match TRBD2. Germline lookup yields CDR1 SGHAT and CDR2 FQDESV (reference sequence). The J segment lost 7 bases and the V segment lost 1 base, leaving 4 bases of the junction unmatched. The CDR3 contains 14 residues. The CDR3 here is CASSLVAGGGEQYF. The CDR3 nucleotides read TGTGCCAGCAGCTTAGTAGCGGGAGGAGGGGAGCAGTACTTC.

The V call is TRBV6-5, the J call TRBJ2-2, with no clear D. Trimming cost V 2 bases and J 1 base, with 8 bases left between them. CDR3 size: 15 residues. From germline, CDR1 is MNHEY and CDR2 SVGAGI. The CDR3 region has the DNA TGTGCCAGCAGTTACACCAGGAGGAACACCGGGGAGCTGTTTTTT. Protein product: CASSYTRRNTGELFF.

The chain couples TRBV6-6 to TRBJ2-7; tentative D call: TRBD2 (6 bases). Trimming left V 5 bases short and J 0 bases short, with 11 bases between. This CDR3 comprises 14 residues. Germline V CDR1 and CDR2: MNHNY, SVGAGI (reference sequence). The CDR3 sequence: CASSPSGGSYEQYF. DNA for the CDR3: TGTGCCAGCAGTCCATCCGGGGGCTCCTACGAGCAGTACTTC.

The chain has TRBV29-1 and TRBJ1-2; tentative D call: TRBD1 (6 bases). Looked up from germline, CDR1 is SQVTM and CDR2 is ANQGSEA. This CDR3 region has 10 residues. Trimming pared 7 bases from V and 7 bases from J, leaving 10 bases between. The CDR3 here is CSARGSGYTF. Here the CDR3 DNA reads TGCAGCGCCAGGGGCTCTGGCTACACCTTC.

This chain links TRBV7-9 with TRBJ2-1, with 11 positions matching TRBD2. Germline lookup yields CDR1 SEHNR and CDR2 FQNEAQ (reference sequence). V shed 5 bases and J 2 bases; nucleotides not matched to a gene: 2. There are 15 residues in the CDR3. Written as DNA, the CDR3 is TGTGCCAGCAGCCCGACTAGCGGGGCCTACAATGAGCAGTTCTTC. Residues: CASSPTSGAYNEQFF.